This paragraph covers one T cell receptor beta chain sequence. Its antigen is still unknown. The data stem from a study of shared clonotypes between healthy human individuals. Study conclusions and caveats: How much donors shared clonotypes was expected to be affected by sequencing depth.

Per germline, CDR1 SGHRS and CDR2 YFSETQ. Trimming shortened V by 3 bases and J by 0 bases, and 7 bases separated the two germline ends. The CDR3 is 13 residues long. The data were produced by immunoSEQ multiplex PCR, yet TCRdb's version contains in-frame clones alone and is incomplete. The sample carries 2.3 million or so clones, about 92% recorded once. Every donor was a Caucasian adult from Nashville, Tennessee. This sequence originates from a man aged 18 to 30 in good health. Some clones in this sample may be carry-over from other donors' samples. The sample comprised naive CD4+ T cells from PBMCs. Sample subset: CD45RA+ positively selected. V gene TRBV5-1 combines with J gene TRBJ2-7, with unresolved D. The CDR3: CASSYTYSYEQYF. CDR3 sequence (DNA): TGCGCCAGCAGCTATACCTACTCCTACGAGCAGTACTTC.